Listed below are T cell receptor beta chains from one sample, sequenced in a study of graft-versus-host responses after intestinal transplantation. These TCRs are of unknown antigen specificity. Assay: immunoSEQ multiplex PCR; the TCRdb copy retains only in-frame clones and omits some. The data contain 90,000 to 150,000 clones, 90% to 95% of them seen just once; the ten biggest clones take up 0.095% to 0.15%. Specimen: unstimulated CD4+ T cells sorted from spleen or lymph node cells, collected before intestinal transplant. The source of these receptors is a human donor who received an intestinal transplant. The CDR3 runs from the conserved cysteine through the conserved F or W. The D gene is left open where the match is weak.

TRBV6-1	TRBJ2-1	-	CASSEAMLPGYNEQFF
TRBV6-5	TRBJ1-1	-	CASSYQGRVGTEAFF
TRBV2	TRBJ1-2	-	CASGGENYGYTF
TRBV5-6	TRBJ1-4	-	CASSFQGGEKLFF
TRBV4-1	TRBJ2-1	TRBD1	CASSQVYGTARGTSYNEQFF
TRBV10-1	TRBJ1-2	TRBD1	CASSESGQKNGYTF
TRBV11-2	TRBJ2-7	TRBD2	CASSLSGRGSYEQYF
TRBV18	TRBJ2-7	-	CASSPGTGTYEQYF
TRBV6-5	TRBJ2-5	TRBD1	CASSDRERETQYF
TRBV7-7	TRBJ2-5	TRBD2	CASSLAPLWTSAGKLETQYF
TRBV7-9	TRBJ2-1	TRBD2	CASSGGTSGRTIGEQFF
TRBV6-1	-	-	CASRFNTYEQYF
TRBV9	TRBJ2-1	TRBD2	CASSVEGGLAEQFF
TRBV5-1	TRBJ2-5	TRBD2	CASANSRGGETQYF
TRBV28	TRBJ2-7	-	CASSYRPGVSYEQYF
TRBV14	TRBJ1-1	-	CASGLVDKIWNTEAFF
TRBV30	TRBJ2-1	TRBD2	CAWAGLAGGDEQFF
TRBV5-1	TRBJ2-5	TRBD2	CASSLGREAQETQYF
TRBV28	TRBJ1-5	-	CASSAKGTGNQPQHF
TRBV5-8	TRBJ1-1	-	CASSFRVIMNTEAFF
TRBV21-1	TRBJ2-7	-	CASSRLVWGQGVEQYF
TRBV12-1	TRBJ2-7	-	CASSFGREVIYYEQYF
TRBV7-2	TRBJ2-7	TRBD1	CASTIPGTGAYEQYF
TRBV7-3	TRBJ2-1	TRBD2	CASSSLSGTSGSSSYNEQFF
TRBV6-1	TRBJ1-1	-	CASRVGGLGTFF
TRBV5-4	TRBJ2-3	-	CASSLSAGSLGDTQYF
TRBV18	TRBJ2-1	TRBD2	CASSTLAGGQDEQFF
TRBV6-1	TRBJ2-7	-	CASSATWGEQYF